The rows below give T cell receptor beta chains drawn from one sample of a study of CD8+ T cells in alopecia areata. Clones were sequenced by immunoSEQ multiplex PCR, and TCRdb holds only the in-frame ones, with some missing. There are 150,000 to 250,000 clones in the sample; 50% to 60% occur only once, and around 3% lies in the top ten. The material was CD4+ T cells sorted from blood, obtained at week 4, from a patient treated with tofacitinib. The receptors here all came from a human donor with alopecia areata. The CDR3 runs from the conserved cysteine through the conserved F or W. The D gene is left open where the match is weak. The size field is filled for only some rows; it gives once, few, many or a size class.

J: TRBJ2-1
size: .
D: .
V: TRBV4-1
CDR3: CASSRGTGYKGEQFF
DNA: TGCGCCAGCAGCCGGGGGACTGGCTATAAGGGTGAGCAGTTCTTC

J: TRBJ2-1
size: .
D: .
V: TRBV30
CDR3: CAWSKDGREQFF
DNA: TGTGCCTGGAGTAAGGACGGCAGGGAGCAGTTCTTC

J: TRBJ1-6
size: once
D: .
V: TRBV15
CDR3: CATSRAGNEGSPLHF
DNA: TGTGCCACCAGCAGAGCCGGGAATGAGGGCTCACCCCTCCACTTT

J: TRBJ1-2
size: once
D: .
V: TRBV25-1
CDR3: CASSERWQEGYTF
DNA: TGTGCCAGCAGTGAACGTTGGCAGGAGGGCTACACCTTC

J: TRBJ2-1
size: .
D: .
V: TRBV13
CDR3: CASSTTGTAPYNEQFF
DNA: TGTGCCAGCAGTACTACCGGGACCGCCCCGTACAATGAGCAGTTCTTC

J: TRBJ2-1
size: .
D: TRBD2
V: TRBV29-1
CDR3: CSVGTSGYNEQFF
DNA: TGCAGCGTTGGGACTAGCGGCTACAATGAGCAGTTCTTC

J: TRBJ1-1
size: .
D: .
V: TRBV6-5
CDR3: CASRSTGPEAFF
DNA: TGTGCCAGCAGAAGTACAGGGCCTGAAGCTTTCTTT

J: TRBJ2-6
size: once
D: .
V: TRBV30
CDR3: CAWRSTGANVLTF
DNA: TGTGCCTGGAGGTCTACTGGGGCCAACGTCCTGACTTTC

J: TRBJ2-1
size: .
D: .
V: TRBV30
CDR3: CAWTGSSYNEQFF
DNA: TGTGCCTGGACGGGCAGTTCCTACAATGAGCAGTTCTTC

J: TRBJ2-3
size: .
D: .
V: TRBV29-1
CDR3: CSVGRLLSTDTQYF
DNA: TGCAGCGTTGGTCGGCTATTAAGCACAGATACGCAGTATTTT

J: TRBJ1-2
size: .
D: .
V: TRBV10-3
CDR3: CAISESFGQMNYGYTF
DNA: TGTGCCATCAGTGAGTCTTTCGGACAAATGAACTATGGCTACACCTTC

J: TRBJ1-3
size: few
D: .
V: TRBV29-1
CDR3: CSVEDRHEGNTIYF
DNA: TGCAGCGTTGAAGATAGACATGAAGGAAACACCATATATTTT

J: TRBJ2-5
size: .
D: .
V: TRBV10-3
CDR3: CAISAGRETQYF
DNA: TGTGCCATCAGTGCAGGGAGGGAGACCCAGTACTTC

J: TRBJ1-5
size: .
D: .
V: TRBV27
CDR3: CASSTTSRPQHF
DNA: TGTGCCAGCAGTACCACCTCTCGACCCCAGCATTTT

J: TRBJ1-1
size: few
D: .
V: TRBV6-5
CDR3: CASSYRRGGTEAFF
DNA: TGTGCCAGCAGTTACCGTAGGGGGGGCACTGAAGCTTTCTTT

J: TRBJ2-2
size: few
D: .
V: TRBV10-3
CDR3: CAINHGSGTGELFF
DNA: TGTGCCATCAATCACGGGTCAGGCACCGGGGAGCTGTTTTTT

J: TRBJ2-3
size: .
D: .
V: TRBV7-8
CDR3: CASTALRYTTSTDTQYF
DNA: TGTGCCAGCACCGCCCTGAGATACACCACCAGCACAGATACGCAGTATTTT

J: TRBJ1-1
size: .
D: .
V: TRBV9
CDR3: CASKRNPTNTEAFF
DNA: TGTGCCAGCAAAAGAAACCCAACTAACACTGAAGCTTTCTTT

J: TRBJ1-1
size: .
D: TRBD1
V: TRBV6-5
CDR3: CASSYSRGPTEAFF
DNA: TGTGCCAGCAGTTACTCGAGGGGGCCCACTGAAGCTTTCTTT

J: TRBJ2-1
size: .
D: TRBD2
V: TRBV11-1
CDR3: CASSNGLAGDNEQFF
DNA: TGTGCCAGCAGCAATGGACTAGCGGGGGACAATGAGCAGTTCTTC

J: TRBJ1-5
size: few
D: .
V: TRBV10-3
CDR3: CAYSVGGGQPQHF
DNA: TGTGCCTACTCAGTAGGGGGAGGACAGCCCCAGCATTTT

J: TRBJ2-2
size: .
D: .
V: TRBV5-4
CDR3: CASSVSVTGELFF
DNA: TGTGCCAGCAGCGTTAGTGTCACCGGGGAGCTGTTTTTT

J: TRBJ1-2
size: .
D: TRBD1
V: TRBV30
CDR3: CAWSVFRDRGNYGYTF
DNA: TGTGCCTGGAGTGTTTTTCGGGACAGGGGGAACTATGGCTACACCTTC

J: TRBJ2-5
size: .
D: TRBD1
V: TRBV4-3
CDR3: CASSPQPGQGTADF
DNA: TGCGCCAGCAGCCCTCAACCGGGACAGGGAACGGCGGACTTC

J: TRBJ2-5
size: .
D: TRBD2
V: TRBV5-1
CDR3: CASSLQRGRETQYF
DNA: TGCGCCAGCAGCCTCCAGCGGGGACGGGAGACCCAGTACTTC

J: TRBJ1-1
size: .
D: .
V: TRBV28
CDR3: CASSPAPGETEAFF
DNA: TGTGCCAGCAGTCCCGCACCAGGAGAAACTGAAGCTTTCTTT

J: TRBJ1-5
size: few
D: TRBD1
V: TRBV28
CDR3: CASSYGTAAGQPQHF
DNA: TGTGCCAGCAGTTACGGGACAGCCGCGGGTCAGCCCCAGCATTTT

J: TRBJ2-3
size: few
D: .
V: TRBV9
CDR3: CASSPYMETTDTQYF
DNA: TGTGCCAGCAGCCCCTACATGGAAACCACAGATACGCAGTATTTT

J: TRBJ1-5
size: .
D: .
V: TRBV28
CDR3: CASIGSNQPQHF
DNA: TGTGCCAGCATTGGGAGCAATCAGCCCCAGCATTTT

J: TRBJ2-3
size: few
D: .
V: TRBV30
CDR3: CAWSVPRQDPPDTQYF
DNA: TGTGCCTGGAGTGTTCCCCGACAGGACCCCCCAGATACGCAGTATTTT

J: TRBJ1-5
size: .
D: .
V: TRBV5-1
CDR3: CASSHGGNQPQHF
DNA: TGCGCCAGCTCCCACGGAGGCAATCAGCCCCAGCATTTT

J: TRBJ1-6
size: .
D: TRBD1
V: TRBV4-3
CDR3: CASSQDSGQGNSPLHF
DNA: TGCGCCAGCAGCCAAGATTCGGGACAGGGGAATTCACCCCTCCACTTT

J: TRBJ2-3
size: .
D: TRBD2
V: TRBV7-8
CDR3: CASSETSGAPTDTQYF
DNA: TGTGCCAGCAGCGAAACTAGCGGGGCGCCCACAGATACGCAGTATTTT

J: TRBJ1-5
size: .
D: TRBD1
V: TRBV30
CDR3: CAWSAGQFNQPQHF
DNA: TGTGCCTGGAGTGCGGGACAGTTCAATCAGCCCCAGCATTTT

J: TRBJ2-7
size: .
D: .
V: TRBV30
CDR3: CAWRYVGGEQYF
DNA: TGTGCCTGGAGATATGTGGGGGGCGAGCAGTACTTC

J: TRBJ1-6
size: .
D: .
V: TRBV28
CDR3: CASSLADRIDSPLHF
DNA: TGTGCCAGCAGTTTAGCGGACAGAATTGACTCACCCCTCCACTTT

J: TRBJ2-7
size: few
D: .
V: TRBV29-1
CDR3: CSVGEGGYEQYF
DNA: TGCAGCGTTGGGGAAGGGGGTTACGAGCAGTACTTC

J: TRBJ1-2
size: .
D: .
V: TRBV7-2
CDR3: CASSLGPSRARGYTF
DNA: TGTGCCAGCAGCTTAGGTCCGAGCAGAGCTCGGGGCTACACCTTC

J: TRBJ2-7
size: .
D: .
V: TRBV5-6
CDR3: CASSWKANYEQYF
DNA: TGTGCCAGCAGCTGGAAGGCGAACTACGAGCAGTACTTC

J: TRBJ2-3
size: once
D: .
V: TRBV30
CDR3: CAWSPLPNTDTQYF
DNA: TGTGCCTGGAGTCCCCTCCCCAACACAGATACGCAGTATTTT

J: TRBJ1-2
size: .
D: .
V: TRBV28
CDR3: CASSKTANYGYTF
DNA: TGTGCCAGCAGCAAGACCGCAAACTATGGCTACACCTTC

J: TRBJ2-1
size: few
D: .
V: TRBV28
CDR3: CASRHRVGRRNEQFF
DNA: TGTGCCAGCAGACACAGGGTAGGGAGGAGGAATGAGCAGTTCTTC

J: TRBJ2-7
size: few
D: TRBD2
V: TRBV4-2
CDR3: CASSQGSAGRDEQYF
DNA: TGTGCCAGCAGCCAAGGTTCAGCAGGGAGGGACGAGCAGTACTTC